This is a list of T cell receptor beta chains from one sample in a study of blood T cells in healthy people across ages. A single record per CDR3 protein comes from TCRdb applying MiXCR to the 5' RACE reads. In the table there are under 2,000,000 distinct CDR3 sequences, around 48% of which are singletons. The sample was blood. These receptors came from a woman aged 40-49 years in good health. CDR3s include the opening cysteine and the closing phenylalanine or tryptophan. D genes are given only for firm matches. Not every row has a clone size; where given, it reads once, few, many or a size class.

16 | TRBJ2-1 | TRBD2 | TRBV6-6 | few | CASSYSTAGGRNEQFF | TGTGCCAGCAGTTACTCGACGGCGGGGGGGCGGAATGAGCAGTTCTTC
12 | TRBJ1-1 | - | TRBV7-9 | once | CASSSSVTEAFF | TGTGCCAGCAGCTCCAGTGTCACTGAAGCTTTCTTT
14 | TRBJ2-1 | - | TRBV12-3/TRBV12-4 | - | CASSLNREYNEQFF | TGTGCCAGCAGTTTAAACCGGGAATACAATGAGCAGTTCTTC
15 | TRBJ2-1 | - | TRBV7-2 | - | CASSLALRVGNEQFF | TGTGCCAGCAGCTTAGCGCTAAGGGTCGGAAATGAGCAGTTCTTC
13 | TRBJ1-4 | - | TRBV20-1 | - | CSARGDRREKLFF | TGCAGTGCTAGAGGAGACCGAAGGGAAAAACTGTTTTTT
16 | TRBJ2-1 | TRBD2 | TRBV7-3 | - | CASNISGGPSYNEQFF | TGTGCCAGCAACATTAGCGGGGGGCCCTCCTACAATGAGCAGTTCTTC
14 | TRBJ2-5 | TRBD2 | TRBV12-3/TRBV12-4 | many | CASSRSGGTETQYF | TGTGCCAGCAGTCGTTCGGGGGGTACGGAGACCCAGTACTTC
19 | TRBJ2-7 | - | TRBV12-2 | - | CASRPGGLAGEKHSYEQYF | TGTGCAAGTCGCCCCGGGGGACTAGCGGGGGAGAAACACTCCTACGAGCAGTACTTC
13 | TRBJ1-6 | - | TRBV7-9 | few | CASSLLGESPLHF | TGTGCCAGCAGCTTACTCGGGGAATCACCCCTCCACTTT
13 | TRBJ2-7 | - | TRBV15 | - | CATKSLSSYEQYF | TGTGCCACCAAGAGCCTTTCGTCATACGAGCAGTACTTC
18 | TRBJ1-2 | - | TRBV7-9 | - | CASSQLTLGRAANYGYTF | TGTGCCAGCAGCCAACTTACATTGGGAAGGGCAGCTAACTATGGCTACACCTTC
15 | TRBJ2-5 | - | TRBV7-2 | - | CASSLGGADRETQYF | TGTGCCAGCAGCTTAGGCGGGGCCGACAGGGAGACCCAGTACTTC
11 | TRBJ1-1 | - | TRBV27 | - | CASKREAEAFF | TGTGCCAGCAAGAGGGAGGCTGAAGCTTTCTTT
17 | TRBJ1-4 | TRBD1 | TRBV6-2/TRBV6-3 | once | CASTSIEAGQSKAQLFF | TGTGCCAGCACCTCAATCGAAGCGGGACAGTCCAAGGCCCAACTGTTTTTT
16 | TRBJ1-2 | - | TRBV5-1 | - | CASSPQPGAPDYGYTF | TGCGCCAGCAGCCCCCAACCCGGGGCCCCGGACTATGGCTACACCTTC
18 | TRBJ1-1 | TRBD1 | TRBV27 | - | CASSFHPDRGLRNTEAFF | TGTGCCAGCAGTTTCCATCCGGACAGGGGGTTACGGAACACTGAAGCTTTCTTT
14 | TRBJ2-1 | - | TRBV7-2 | once | CASSLELGGDEQFF | TGTGCCAGCAGCTTAGAGTTAGGGGGAGATGAGCAGTTCTTC
15 | TRBJ2-4 | - | TRBV4-3 | many | CASSQDEGPQNIQYF | TGCGCCAGCAGCCAAGATGAGGGACCCCAAAACATTCAGTACTTC
15 | TRBJ2-1 | TRBD2 | TRBV6-2/TRBV6-3 | - | CASSYGLAGANEQFF | TGTGCCAGCAGTTATGGGCTAGCGGGGGCAAATGAGCAGTTCTTC
17 | TRBJ2-3 | - | TRBV5-6 | - | CASSSWTTGSLTDTQYF | TGTGCCAGCAGCTCCTGGACAACAGGGTCCCTCACAGATACGCAGTATTTT
16 | TRBJ2-5 | - | TRBV28 | few | CASSLVWPNFQETQYF | TGTGCCAGCAGTTTGGTCTGGCCGAACTTCCAAGAGACCCAGTACTTC
14 | TRBJ2-7 | TRBD2 | TRBV20-1 | few | CSAPTSGYAYEQYF | TGCAGTGCGCCGACTAGCGGCTATGCCTACGAGCAGTACTTC
14 | TRBJ2-1 | - | TRBV11-2 | - | CASSLVSGANEQFF | TGTGCCAGCAGCTTAGTGTCAGGGGCGAATGAGCAGTTCTTC
13 | TRBJ1-1 | - | TRBV20-1 | - | CSASLQGGTEAFF | TGCAGTGCTAGCTTACAGGGAGGCACTGAAGCTTTCTTT
13 | TRBJ2-5 | TRBD2 | TRBV20-1 | - | CSAPTSDAETQYF | TGCAGTGCTCCTACTAGCGACGCGGAGACCCAGTACTTC
19 | TRBJ2-3 | - | TRBV5-1 | - | CASSLAKSLAQLSTDTQYF | TGCGCCAGCAGCTTGGCCAAGTCCTTGGCACAGCTTAGCACAGATACGCAGTATTTT
11 | TRBJ1-2 | - | TRBV7-9 | few | CASSLVQGYTF | TGTGCCAGCAGCTTAGTACAGGGCTACACCTTC
14 | TRBJ1-2 | TRBD1 | TRBV10-3 | few | CAITRQGAFYGYTF | TGTGCCATCACGAGACAGGGGGCGTTCTATGGCTACACCTTC
13 | TRBJ2-3 | TRBD1 | TRBV19 | - | CASSTQGIDTQYF | TGTGCCAGTAGTACACAGGGGATCGATACGCAGTATTTT
15 | TRBJ2-3 | - | TRBV4-1 | - | CASSQDMTSTDTQYF | TGCGCCAGCAGCCAAGATATGACATCCACAGATACGCAGTATTTT
16 | TRBJ2-5 | TRBD1 | TRBV5-1 | few | CASSLASGTGAETQYF | TGCGCCAGCAGCTTGGCCTCCGGGACAGGGGCAGAGACCCAGTACTTC
15 | TRBJ2-7 | - | TRBV7-2 | - | CASSPRKEGSGEQYF | TGTGCCAGCAGCCCTCGGAAGGAGGGTTCGGGCGAGCAGTACTTC
13 | TRBJ2-7 | - | TRBV25-1 | - | CASRETGTREQYF | TGTGCCAGCAGGGAAACAGGGACTCGCGAGCAGTACTTC
17 | TRBJ2-3 | - | TRBV9 | - | CASSGGTGGDSTDTQYF | TGCGCCAGCAGCGGAGGAACTGGCGGGGATAGCACAGATACGCAGTATTTT
15 | TRBJ2-5 | - | TRBV9 | - | CAGSVGEGGGETQYF | TGTGCCGGCAGCGTAGGAGAGGGAGGTGGAGAGACCCAGTACTTC
15 | TRBJ2-1 | TRBD2 | TRBV6-2/TRBV6-3 | - | CASTYGLGYANEQFF | TGTGCCAGCACCTATGGACTAGGGTATGCCAATGAGCAGTTCTTC
14 | TRBJ2-3 | - | TRBV3-1 | - | CASSQVGQSATQYF | TGTGCCAGCAGCCAAGTAGGTCAGTCAGCTACGCAGTATTTT
12 | TRBJ1-2 | - | TRBV28 | once | CASSFSISGYTF | TGTGCCAGCAGTTTTTCAATCTCGGGATACACCTTC
15 | TRBJ2-7 | - | TRBV6-1 | few | CASSPPFGFPYEQYF | TGTGCCAGCAGTCCCCCCTTCGGGTTCCCCTACGAGCAGTACTTC
16 | TRBJ1-2 | - | TRBV7-2 | once | CASSIGWTAVNYGYTF | TGTGCCAGCAGCATAGGTTGGACAGCTGTTAACTATGGCTACACCTTC
16 | TRBJ2-3 | - | TRBV6-2/TRBV6-3 | - | CASSRSGKQSTDTQYF | TGTGCCAGCAGCCGCTCCGGGAAGCAGAGCACAGATACGCAGTATTTT
14 | TRBJ2-7 | TRBD1 | TRBV6-2/TRBV6-3 | few | CASREQGQGYEQYF | TGTGCCAGCAGAGAACAAGGACAGGGTTACGAGCAGTACTTC
16 | TRBJ2-3 | TRBD2 | TRBV9 | - | CASSAKGLAGTDTRYF | TGTGCCAGCAGCGCGAAAGGACTAGCGGGCACAGATACGCGGTATTTT
16 | TRBJ1-4 | - | TRBV4-2 | - | CASSPFAGMTNEKLFF | TGTGCCAGCAGCCCCTTCGCAGGGATGACTAATGAAAAACTGTTTTTT
12 | TRBJ2-7 | - | TRBV6-2/TRBV6-3 | - | CARGGHPYEQYF | TGTGCCAGGGGGGGACACCCCTACGAGCAGTACTTC
16 | TRBJ2-1 | - | TRBV6-5 | - | CASSYRAHQPYNEQFF | TGTGCCAGCAGTTACAGGGCCCATCAGCCTTACAATGAGCAGTTCTTC
14 | TRBJ2-2 | - | TRBV6-5 | - | CASSYGASTGELFF | TGTGCCAGCAGTTACGGGGCCTCCACCGGGGAGCTGTTTTTT
15 | TRBJ2-5 | TRBD2 | TRBV2 | - | CASSDRLAAEETQYF | TGTGCCAGCAGTGACCGCCTAGCGGCAGAAGAGACCCAGTACTTC
14 | TRBJ2-1 | TRBD1 | TRBV20-1 | few | CSARGQTSYNEQFF | TGCAGTGCTAGGGGACAGACCTCCTACAATGAGCAGTTCTTC
17 | TRBJ1-6 | TRBD1 | TRBV9 | - | CASSVAQGSDFNSPLHF | TGTGCCAGCAGCGTAGCACAGGGGAGTGATTTTAATTCACCCCTCCACTTT
15 | TRBJ2-7 | TRBD2 | TRBV2 | few | CASSEEGGSSYEQYF | TGTGCCAGCAGTGAAGAGGGCGGGAGCTCCTACGAGCAGTACTTC
12 | TRBJ2-3 | - | TRBV12-3/TRBV12-4 | - | CASSGVSVTQYF | TGTGCCAGCAGCGGGGTTAGTGTTACGCAGTATTTT
15 | TRBJ2-4 | - | TRBV27 | - | CASSLLTGSGNIQYF | TGTGCCAGCAGTCTTTTGACAGGATCTGGTAACATTCAGTACTTC
15 | TRBJ1-2 | - | TRBV12-3/TRBV12-4 | - | CASSRWGNRYYGYTF | TGTGCCAGCAGTCGTTGGGGGAATCGCTACTATGGCTACACCTTC